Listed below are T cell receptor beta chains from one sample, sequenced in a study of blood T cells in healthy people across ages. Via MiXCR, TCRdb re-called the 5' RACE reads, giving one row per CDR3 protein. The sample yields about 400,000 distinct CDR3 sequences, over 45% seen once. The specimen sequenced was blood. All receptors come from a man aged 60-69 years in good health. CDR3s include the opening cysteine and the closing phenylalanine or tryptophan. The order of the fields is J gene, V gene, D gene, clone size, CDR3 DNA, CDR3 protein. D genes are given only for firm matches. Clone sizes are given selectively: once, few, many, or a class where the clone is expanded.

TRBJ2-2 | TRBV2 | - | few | TGTGCCAGCGGGGTCGGGAGACACACCGGGGAGCTGTTTTTT | CASGVGRHTGELFF
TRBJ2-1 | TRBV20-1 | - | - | TGCAGTGCTGGCGGAGTGCGCACCTACAATGAGCAGTTCTTC | CSAGGVRTYNEQFF
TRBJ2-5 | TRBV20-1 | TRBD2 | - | TGCAGTGCTAGTGGCGATAGCGGGACGGTCGAGACCCAGTACTTC | CSASGDSGTVETQYF
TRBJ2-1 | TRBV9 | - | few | TGTGCCAGCAGCGTAGGTCTTGGGAGGATCCTACCATCCTACAATGAGCAGTTCTTC | CASSVGLGRILPSYNEQFF
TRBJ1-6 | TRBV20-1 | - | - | TGCAGTGCTAGGTCCGGGCTCGGGAATTCACCCCTCCACTTT | CSARSGLGNSPLHF
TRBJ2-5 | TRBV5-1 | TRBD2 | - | TGCGCCAGCACTTCCGGGACTAGCGGGGGGGAGCAGTACTTC | CASTSGTSGGEQYF
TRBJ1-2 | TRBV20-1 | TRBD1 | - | TGCAGTGCTAGAAGGACAGGGGGCAGCTATGGCTACACCTTC | CSARRTGGSYGYTF
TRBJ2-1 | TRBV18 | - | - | TGTGCCAGCGCCGGAGGGACACCGCACAATGAGCAGTTCTTC | CASAGGTPHNEQFF
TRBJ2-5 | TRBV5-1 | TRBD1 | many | TGCGCCAGCACCCGGGACAGGGCTCAAGAGACCCAGTACTTC | CASTRDRAQETQYF
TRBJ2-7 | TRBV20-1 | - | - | TGCAGTGCTAGGCCTAGCGAAAGCTCCTACGAGCAGTACTTC | CSARPSESSYEQYF
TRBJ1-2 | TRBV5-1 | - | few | TGCGCCAGCAGCCCCGATTTCACCCTTTCTCCCTATGGCTACACCTTC | CASSPDFTLSPYGYTF
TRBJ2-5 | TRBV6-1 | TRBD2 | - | TGTGCCAGCAGTGGCCGACTAGCGGGGGAAGAGACCCAGTACTTC | CASSGRLAGEETQYF
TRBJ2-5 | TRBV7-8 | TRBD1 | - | TGTGCCAGCAGCCCCTACCCGGGACAGGGGGCGAAAGAGCAGTACTTC | CASSPYPGQGAKEQYF
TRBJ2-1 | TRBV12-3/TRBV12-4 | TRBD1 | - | TGTGCCAGCAGTTTCCCCGGGACAGGAGAGTTCTTC | CASSFPGTGEFF
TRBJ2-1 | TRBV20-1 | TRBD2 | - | TGCAGTGCTAACCCGGGACTAGGGTCCAATGAGCAGTTCTTC | CSANPGLGSNEQFF
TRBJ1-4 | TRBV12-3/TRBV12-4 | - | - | TGTGCCAGCAGTTTGGCCGGGACTGAAAAACTGTTTTTT | CASSLAGTEKLFF
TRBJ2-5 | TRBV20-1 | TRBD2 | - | TGCAGTGCTGGGGCATGGACTAGCGGGGGGCCGGGGGAGACCCAGTACTTC | CSAGAWTSGGPGETQYF
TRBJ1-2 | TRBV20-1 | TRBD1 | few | TGCAGTGCTAGTTCGGAGGGGGCCGGCTATGGCTACACCTTC | CSASSEGAGYGYTF
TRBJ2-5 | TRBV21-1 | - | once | TGTGCCAGCAGCTCTGGACTAGCGGGAGGGGCGGGGTACCAAGAGACCCAGTACTTC | CASSSGLAGGAGYQETQYF
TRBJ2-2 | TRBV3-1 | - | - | TGTGCCAGCACACGGGTCACCGGGGAGCTGTTTTTT | CASTRVTGELFF
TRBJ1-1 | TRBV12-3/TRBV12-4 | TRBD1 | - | TGTGCCAGCAGTGTTGACAGGGCGGACACTGAAGCTTTCTTT | CASSVDRADTEAFF
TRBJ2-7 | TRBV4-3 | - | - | TGCGCCAGCAGCCAAGACAGGGGAACAGCCGAGCAGTACTTC | CASSQDRGTAEQYF
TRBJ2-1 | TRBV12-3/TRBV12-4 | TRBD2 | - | TGTGCCAGCATCAGGTCGGGGGGGCTTTACAATGAGCAGTTCTTC | CASIRSGGLYNEQFF
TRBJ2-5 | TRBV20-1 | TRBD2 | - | TGCAGTGCTAGTTGGGGGGGAGAGACCCAGTACTTC | CSASWGGETQYF
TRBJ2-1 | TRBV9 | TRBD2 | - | TGTGCCAGCAGCGCAGATATAGGGACTAGCGGGAGCTACAATGAGCAGTTCTTC | CASSADIGTSGSYNEQFF
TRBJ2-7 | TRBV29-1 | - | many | TGCAGCGTTGAAGGACTTGGCGAGCAGTACTTC | CSVEGLGEQYF
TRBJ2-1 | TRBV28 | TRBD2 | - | TGTGCCAGCAGTTCCACGACTAGCAAGCAGTTCTTC | CASSSTTSKQFF
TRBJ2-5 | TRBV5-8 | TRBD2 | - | TGTGCCAGCAGCTTGGGGGTAGCGGGAACCCAAGAGACCCAGTACTTC | CASSLGVAGTQETQYF
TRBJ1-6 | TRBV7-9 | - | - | TGTGCCAGCAGCGGGGATAATTCACCCCTCCACTTT | CASSGDNSPLHF
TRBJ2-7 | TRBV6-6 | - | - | TGTGCCAGCAGCCTCCCTACGGGGCCCCTCTACGAGCAGTACTTC | CASSLPTGPLYEQYF
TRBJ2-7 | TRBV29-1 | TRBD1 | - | TGCAGCGTGGGGGTAGGGACAGGAGAGTACGAGCAGTACTTC | CSVGVGTGEYEQYF
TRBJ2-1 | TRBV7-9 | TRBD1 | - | TGTGCCAGCAGCCGAGGGGACAGGCTTTTTTACTACAATGAGCAGTTCTTC | CASSRGDRLFYYNEQFF
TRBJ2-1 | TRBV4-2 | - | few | TGTGCCAGCAGCCAAGATCATCGGGGTGAGCAGTTCTTC | CASSQDHRGEQFF